These 14 T cell receptor beta chains share one sample of origin, sequenced in a study of blood T cell repertoires in COVID-19 (dated by TCRdb to about 2020). Library preparation used the immunoSEQ multiplex PCR assay. TCRdb holds this immuneACCESS table with in-frame rearrangements only. Some clones are missing; in checked studies, unresolved V genes explain under half, and the rest has no known cause. The sample yields around 280,000 clones; around 87% were counted once. The leading ten clones occupy about 1.8% of the sample. What was sequenced was PBMCs or T cells enriched from blood (not recorded which). The receptors were sampled from a woman between 18 and 29 years old with acute COVID-19.

The chain carries TRBV7-2 and TRBJ2-3, with TRBD2 matching over 7 bases. V shed 1 base, J shed 5 bases, and the junction held 9 bases outside the gene matches. The length of the CDR3 is 16 residues. Germline V gene sequence: CDR1 SGHTA, CDR2 FQGNSA. The chain's CDR3 is CASSLDRTWGGDTQYF. CDR3 DNA sequence: TGTGCCAGCAGCTTAGATCGGACTTGGGGGGGAGATACGCAGTATTTT.

The chain has TRBV11-2 and TRBJ2-7, with TRBD2 matching over 10 bases. The germline CDR1 and CDR2 sequences are SGHAT and FQNNGV. This CDR3 comprises 15 residues. V was clipped by 2 bases and J by 3 bases; unmatched bases: 4. The CDR3 sequence: CASSLSLAGDYEQYF. The CDR3 bases are TGTGCCAGCAGCTTAAGCCTAGCGGGAGACTACGAGCAGTACTTC.

The gene calls are TRBV7-4 and TRBJ1-2; D unclear. This CDR3 has 13 amino acids. Germline CDR1 SGHVT, CDR2 SQSDAQ. Trimming pared 7 bases from V and 4 bases from J, leaving 13 bases between. In nucleotides, the CDR3 is TGTGCCAGCACCCTAGACCGAGGCTATGGCTACACCTTC. This encodes CASTLDRGYGYTF.

This sequence joins TRBV7-9 and TRBJ2-3; TRBD1 agrees at 9 bases. V lost 1 base, J lost 3 bases, and 5 bases stayed unmatched. Germline V gene sequence: CDR1 SEHNR, CDR2 FQNEAQ (reference sequence). CDR3 size: 16 residues. CDR3 in amino acids: CASSLGLQGATDTQYF. In DNA form, the CDR3 reads TGTGCCAGCAGCTTAGGTTTACAGGGGGCAACAGATACGCAGTATTTT.

This clone was seen a few times. The genes are TRBV27 and TRBJ2-7, with TRBD2 matching over 10 bases. The junction had 15 bases not matched to a gene; V was cut back by 10 bases and J by 3 bases. The CDR3 is 16 residues long. The V gene's germline CDR1 is MNHEY and CDR2 SMNVEV (reference sequence). Here the CDR3 DNA reads TGTGCCACCCTCCCTCTGGCTAGCGGGAGTCTCTACGAGCAGTACTTC. Amino acids: CATLPLASGSLYEQYF.

This chain connects TRBV5-1 to TRBJ2-3; TRBD1 agrees at 7 bases. The V and J ends lost 3 bases and 4 bases, in that order; junction bases with no gene match: 11. The CDR3 spans 16 residues. From germline, CDR1 is SGHRS and CDR2 YFSETQ. CDR3: CASSYRQGIGADTQYF. The CDR3 nucleotides read TGCGCCAGCAGCTATCGACAGGGAATAGGAGCAGATACGCAGTATTTT. The variable domain in full, completed from reference TRBV5-1 and TRBJ2-3, reads KAGVTQTPRYLIKTRGQQVTLSCSPISGHRSVSWYQQTPGQGLQFLFEYFSETQRNKGNFPGRFSGRQFSNSRSEMNVSTLELGDSALYLCASSYRQGIGADTQYFGPGTRLTVL.

V is TRBV2 and J is TRBJ1-5; TRBD1 is a possible D gene (5 bases). The CDR3 extends over 13 amino acids. The V gene lost 5 bases and the J gene lost 5 bases, with 10 bases spanning the gap. Germline CDR1 SNHLY, CDR2 FYNNEI. The CDR3 nucleotides are TGTGCCAGCAGTTCAGGGCGCTATCAGCCCCAGCATTTT. It specifies CASSSGRYQPQHF.

This chain joins TRBV7-6 and TRBJ2-3; TRBD2 matches 14 bases. Germline V gene sequence: CDR1 SGHVS, CDR2 FNYEAQ. The CDR3 runs 18 residues. J lost 3 bases, V lost 5 bases, and 10 bases had no gene match. The CDR3 reads CASSLRGTSGSFTDTQYF. The DNA of the CDR3 is TGTGCCAGCAGCCTACGAGGGACTAGCGGGAGTTTTACAGATACGCAGTATTTT.

This chain uses TRBV7-3 with TRBJ2-1, with D uncertain. Trimming took off 3 bases at V and 0 bases at J, with 3 bases between the two ends. This CDR3 region has 13 residues. Germline loops: CDR1 SGHTA, CDR2 FQGTGA. For the CDR3, the DNA is TGTGCCAGCAGCTTTAGCTCCTACAATGAGCAGTTCTTC. The encoded protein is CASSFSSYNEQFF.

The chain recombines TRBV18 with TRBJ1-1; 9 bases line up with TRBD1. CDR3 length equals 14 residues. The ends lost 4 bases at V and 5 bases at J; junction bases unmatched: 5. CDR1 and CDR2 from the germline V gene are KGHSH and LQKENI. The CDR3 DNA reads as TGTGCCAGCTCACGCCGGGACAGGGATACTGAAGCTTTCTTT. As protein: CASSRRDRDTEAFF.

This sequence joins TRBV28 and TRBJ2-5; the match to TRBD2 covers 7 bases. The germline CDR1 and CDR2 sequences are MDHEN and SYDVKM. V shed 2 bases and J 2 bases; nucleotides not matched to a gene: 5. The CDR3 length is 15 residues. CDR3 sequence reads: CASSLREAVQETQYF. The DNA of the CDR3 is TGTGCCAGCAGTTTACGGGAGGCCGTACAAGAGACCCAGTACTTC.

This clone was observed a single time. The CDR3 DNA reads TGTGCCAGCAGTCTAGGGGACTTTGCCTACAATGAGCAGTTCTTC. Protein sequence: CASSLGDFAYNEQFF. The V call is TRBV3-1 (or the pseudogene TRBV3-2), the J call TRBJ2-1, with D perhaps matching TRBD2 (6 bases). Germline CDR1 LGHDT, CDR2 YNNKEL (reference sequence). There are 15 residues in the CDR3. Trimming pared 6 bases from V and 2 bases from J, leaving 14 bases between.

The chain is built from TRBV18 and TRBJ1-2; D gene uncertain. The germline CDR1 and CDR2 sequences are KGHSH and LQKENI. CDR3 length: 14 residues. Deletions cut 2 bases from V and 6 bases from J, with 13 bases between. The DNA for the CDR3 is TGTGCCAGCTCACCAACGGGGTCCGCAGATGGCTACACCTTC. Translated: CASSPTGSADGYTF.

This clone came up once. The chain couples TRBV7-2 to TRBJ1-6, with TRBD1 matching over 9 bases. The CDR3 totals 15 residues. The J segment lost 10 bases and the V segment lost 5 bases, leaving 9 bases of the junction unmatched. Germline V CDR1 and CDR2: SGHTA, FQGNSA. CDR3 sequence (DNA): TGTGCCAGCAGCCCCTGGAGACAGGGGGACTCACCCCTCCACTTT. This sequence encodes CASSPWRQGDSPLHF. The full variable domain, its missing parts supplied by reference TRBV7-2 and TRBJ1-6, is GAGVSQSPSNKVTEKGKDVELRCDPISGHTALYWYRQSLGQGLEFLIYFQGNSAPDKSGLPSDRFSAERTGGSVSTLTIQRTQQEDSAVYLCASSPWRQGDSPLHFGNGTRLTVT.